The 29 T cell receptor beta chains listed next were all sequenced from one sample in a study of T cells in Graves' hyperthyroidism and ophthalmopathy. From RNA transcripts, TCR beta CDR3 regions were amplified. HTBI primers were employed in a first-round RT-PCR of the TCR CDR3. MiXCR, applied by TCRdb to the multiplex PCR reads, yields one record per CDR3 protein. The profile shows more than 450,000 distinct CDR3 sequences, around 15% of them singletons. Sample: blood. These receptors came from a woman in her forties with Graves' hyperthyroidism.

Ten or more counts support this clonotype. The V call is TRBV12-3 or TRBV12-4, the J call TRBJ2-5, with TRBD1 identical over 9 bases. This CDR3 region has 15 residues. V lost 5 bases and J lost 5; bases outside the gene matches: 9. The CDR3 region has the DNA TGTGCCAGCAGTCCGGACAGGGGAGGGTTGGAGACCCAGTACTTC. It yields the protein CASSPDRGGLETQYF.

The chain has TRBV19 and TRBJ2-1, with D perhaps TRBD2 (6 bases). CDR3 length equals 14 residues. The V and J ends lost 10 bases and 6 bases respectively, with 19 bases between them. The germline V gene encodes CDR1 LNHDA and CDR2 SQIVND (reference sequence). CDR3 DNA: TGTGCCACTAGGATGGCGGGGAACATCAATGAGCAGTTCTTC. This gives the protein CATRMAGNINEQFF.

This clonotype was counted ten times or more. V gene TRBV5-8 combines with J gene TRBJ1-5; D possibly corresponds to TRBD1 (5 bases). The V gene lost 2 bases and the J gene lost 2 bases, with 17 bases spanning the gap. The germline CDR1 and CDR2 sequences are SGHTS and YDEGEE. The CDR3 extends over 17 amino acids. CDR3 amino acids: CASSFRWGIWGNQPQHF. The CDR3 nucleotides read TGTGCCAGCAGCTTTAGGTGGGGGATTTGGGGCAATCAGCCCCAGCATTTT.

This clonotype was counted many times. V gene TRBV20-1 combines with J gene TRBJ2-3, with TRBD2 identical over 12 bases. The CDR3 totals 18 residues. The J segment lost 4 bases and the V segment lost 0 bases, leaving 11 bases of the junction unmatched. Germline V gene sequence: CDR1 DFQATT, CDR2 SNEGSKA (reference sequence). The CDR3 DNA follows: TGCAGTGCTAGAGAACCACTCCCGACTAGCGGGAGAGCAGATACGCAGTATTTT. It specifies CSAREPLPTSGRADTQYF.

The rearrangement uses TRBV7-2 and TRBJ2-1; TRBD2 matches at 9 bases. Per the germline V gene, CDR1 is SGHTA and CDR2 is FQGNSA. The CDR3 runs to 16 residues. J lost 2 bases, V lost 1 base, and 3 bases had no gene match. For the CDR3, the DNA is TGTGCCAGCAGCTTAGTTAGCGGGGGAACCTACAATGAGCAGTTCTTC. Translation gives CASSLVSGGTYNEQFF.

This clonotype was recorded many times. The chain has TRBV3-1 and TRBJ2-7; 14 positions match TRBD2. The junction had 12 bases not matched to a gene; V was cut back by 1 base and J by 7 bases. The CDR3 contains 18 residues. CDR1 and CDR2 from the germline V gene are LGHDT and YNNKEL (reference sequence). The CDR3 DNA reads TGTGCCAGCAGCCAAGGTGGACTAGCGGGAGGCCCATGGAAGGAGCAGTACTTC. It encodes CASSQGGLAGGPWKEQYF.

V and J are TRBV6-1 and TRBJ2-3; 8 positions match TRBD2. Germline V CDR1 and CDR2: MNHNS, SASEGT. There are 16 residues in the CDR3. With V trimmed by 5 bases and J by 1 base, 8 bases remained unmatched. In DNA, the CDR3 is TGTGCCAGCAGTTCAGCGGGAGTGGGTGGCACAGATACGCAGTATTTT. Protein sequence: CASSSAGVGGTDTQYF.

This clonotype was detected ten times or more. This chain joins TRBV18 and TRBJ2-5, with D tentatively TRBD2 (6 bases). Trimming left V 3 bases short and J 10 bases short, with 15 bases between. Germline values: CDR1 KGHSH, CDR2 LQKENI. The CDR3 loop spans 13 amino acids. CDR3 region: CASSPGTADRQYF. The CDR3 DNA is TGTGCCAGCTCACCCGGGACTGCTGATCGCCAGTACTTC.

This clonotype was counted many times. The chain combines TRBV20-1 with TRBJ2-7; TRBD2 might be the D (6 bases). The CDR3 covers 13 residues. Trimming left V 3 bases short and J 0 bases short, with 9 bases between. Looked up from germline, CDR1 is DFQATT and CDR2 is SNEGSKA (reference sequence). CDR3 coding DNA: TGCAGTGCTAGCGGGAGTTTCTCCTACGAGCAGTACTTC. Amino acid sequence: CSASGSFSYEQYF.

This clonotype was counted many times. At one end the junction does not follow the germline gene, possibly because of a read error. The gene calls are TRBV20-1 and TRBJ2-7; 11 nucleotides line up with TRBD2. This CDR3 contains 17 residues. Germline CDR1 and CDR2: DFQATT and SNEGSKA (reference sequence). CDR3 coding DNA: TGCAGTGCTAAACGGGCTAGCGGGAGGCTCACCTCCAACGAGCAGTACTTC. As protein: CSAKRASGRLTSNEQYF.

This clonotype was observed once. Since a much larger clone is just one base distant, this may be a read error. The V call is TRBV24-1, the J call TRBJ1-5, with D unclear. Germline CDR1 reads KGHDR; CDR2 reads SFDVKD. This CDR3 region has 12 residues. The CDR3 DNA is TGTGCCACCAGTGTGGGGAATCAGCTCCAGCATTTT. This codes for CATSVGNQLQHF.

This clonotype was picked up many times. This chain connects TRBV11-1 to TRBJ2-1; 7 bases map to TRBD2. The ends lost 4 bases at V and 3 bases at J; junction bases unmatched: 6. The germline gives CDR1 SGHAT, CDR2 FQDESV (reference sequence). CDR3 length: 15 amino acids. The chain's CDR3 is CASSWGGVGYNEQFF. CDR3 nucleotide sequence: TGTGCCAGCAGCTGGGGGGGGGTCGGCTACAATGAGCAGTTCTTC.

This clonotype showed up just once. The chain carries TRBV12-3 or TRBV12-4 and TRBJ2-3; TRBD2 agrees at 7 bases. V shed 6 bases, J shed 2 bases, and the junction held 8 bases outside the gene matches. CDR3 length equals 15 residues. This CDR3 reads CASRSTSEPTDTQYF. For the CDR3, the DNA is TGTGCCAGCAGAAGTACTAGCGAACCCACAGATACGCAGTATTTT.

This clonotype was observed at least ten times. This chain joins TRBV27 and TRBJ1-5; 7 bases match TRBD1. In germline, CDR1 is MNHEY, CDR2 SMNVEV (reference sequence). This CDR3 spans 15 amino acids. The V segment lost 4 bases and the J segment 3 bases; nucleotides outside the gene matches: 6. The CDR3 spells CASSSSTGDNQPQHF. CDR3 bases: TGTGCCAGCAGTTCAAGTACAGGGGACAATCAGCCCCAGCATTTT.

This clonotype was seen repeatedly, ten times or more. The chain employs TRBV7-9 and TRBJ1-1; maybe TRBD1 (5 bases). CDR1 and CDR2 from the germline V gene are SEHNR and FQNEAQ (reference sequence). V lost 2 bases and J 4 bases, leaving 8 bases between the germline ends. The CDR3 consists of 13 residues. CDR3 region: CASSLFQGTEAFF. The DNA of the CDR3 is TGTGCCAGCAGCTTATTTCAGGGCACTGAAGCTTTCTTT.

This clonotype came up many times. The CDR3 region has the DNA TGCAGCGTTGAAGGACAGGCTGGCTCGGGCTATGGCTACACCTTC. Amino acid sequence: CSVEGQAGSGYGYTF. V usage is TRBV29-1 and J usage is TRBJ1-2; TRBD1 might be the D (6 bases). Germline V CDR1 and CDR2: SQVTM, ANQGSEA. CDR3 size: 15 residues. V was clipped by 1 base and J by 4 bases, with 16 bases between them.

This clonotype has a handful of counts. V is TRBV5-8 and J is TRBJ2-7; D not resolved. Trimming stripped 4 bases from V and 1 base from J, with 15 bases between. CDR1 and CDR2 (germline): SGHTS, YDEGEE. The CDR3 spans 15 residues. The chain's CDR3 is CASSPVPWSSYEQYF. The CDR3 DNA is TGTGCCAGCAGCCCAGTTCCCTGGTCGTCCTACGAGCAGTACTTC.

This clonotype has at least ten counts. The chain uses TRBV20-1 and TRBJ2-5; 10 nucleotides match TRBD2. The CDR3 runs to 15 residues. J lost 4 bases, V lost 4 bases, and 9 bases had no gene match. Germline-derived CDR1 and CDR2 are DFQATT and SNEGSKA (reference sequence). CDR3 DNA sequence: TGCAGTGCTAAAGTGGTAGCGGGAGGTGGAGAGACCCAGTACTTC. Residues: CSAKVVAGGGETQYF.

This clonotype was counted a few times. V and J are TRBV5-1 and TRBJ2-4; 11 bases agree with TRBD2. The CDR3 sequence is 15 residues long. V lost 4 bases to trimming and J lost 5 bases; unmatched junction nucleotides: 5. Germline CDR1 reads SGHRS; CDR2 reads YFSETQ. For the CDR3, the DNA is TGCGCCAGCAGCCCACTAGCGGGAGACCAAAACATTCAGTACTTC. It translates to CASSPLAGDQNIQYF.

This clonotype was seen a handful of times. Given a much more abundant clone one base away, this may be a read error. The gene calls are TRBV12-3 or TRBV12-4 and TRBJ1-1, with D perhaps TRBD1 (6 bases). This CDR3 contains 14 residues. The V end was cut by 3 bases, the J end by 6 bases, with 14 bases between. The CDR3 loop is CASSFKVRGAEAFF. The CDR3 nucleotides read TGTGCCAGCAGTTTCAAGGTCAGGGGAGCTGAAGCTTTCTTT.

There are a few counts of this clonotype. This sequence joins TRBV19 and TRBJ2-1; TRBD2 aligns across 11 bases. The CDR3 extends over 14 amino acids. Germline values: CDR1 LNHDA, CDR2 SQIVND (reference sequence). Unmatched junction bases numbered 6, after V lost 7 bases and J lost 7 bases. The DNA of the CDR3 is TGTGCCAGTAAACTAGCGGGAGTTTCTAATGAGCAGTTCTTC. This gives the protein CASKLAGVSNEQFF.

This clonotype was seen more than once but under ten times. The CDR3 here is CASSQGLLGETQYF. Here the CDR3 DNA reads TGTGCCAGCAGCCAAGGGCTACTAGGAGAGACCCAGTACTTC. J is TRBJ2-5 and V is TRBV14; possible D gene TRBD2, 5 bases. The CDR3 consists of 14 residues. V dropped 1 base and J dropped 4 bases, with 10 bases sitting between them. Germline-derived CDR1 and CDR2 are SGHDN and FVKESK.

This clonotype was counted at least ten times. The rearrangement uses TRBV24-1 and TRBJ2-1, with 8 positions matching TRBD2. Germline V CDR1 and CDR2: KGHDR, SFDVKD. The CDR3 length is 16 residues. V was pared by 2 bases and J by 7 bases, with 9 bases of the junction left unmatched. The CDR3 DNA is TGTGCCACCAGTGATTCCGATAGCGGGGACTTAAATGAGCAGTTCTTC. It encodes CATSDSDSGDLNEQFF.

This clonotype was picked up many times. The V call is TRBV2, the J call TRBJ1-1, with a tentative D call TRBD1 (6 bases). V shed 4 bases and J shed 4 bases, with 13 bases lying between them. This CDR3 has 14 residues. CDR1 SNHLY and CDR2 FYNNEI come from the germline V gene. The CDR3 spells CASSVQGRTTEAFF. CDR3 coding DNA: TGTGCCAGCAGTGTGCAGGGGAGGACCACTGAAGCTTTCTTT.

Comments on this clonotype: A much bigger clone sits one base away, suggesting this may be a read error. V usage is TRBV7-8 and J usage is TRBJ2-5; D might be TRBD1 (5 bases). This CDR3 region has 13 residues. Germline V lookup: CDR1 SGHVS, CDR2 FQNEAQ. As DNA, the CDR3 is TGTGCCAGCAGTTTCTCAGGGCGAGAGGCCCAGTACTTC. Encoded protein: CASSFSGREAQYF.

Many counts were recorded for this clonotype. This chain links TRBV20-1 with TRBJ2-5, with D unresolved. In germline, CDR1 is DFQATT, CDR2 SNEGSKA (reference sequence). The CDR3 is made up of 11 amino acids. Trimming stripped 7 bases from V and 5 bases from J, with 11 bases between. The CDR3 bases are TGCAGTGGATCTTCCGTGGAGACCCAGTACTTC. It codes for CSGSSVETQYF.

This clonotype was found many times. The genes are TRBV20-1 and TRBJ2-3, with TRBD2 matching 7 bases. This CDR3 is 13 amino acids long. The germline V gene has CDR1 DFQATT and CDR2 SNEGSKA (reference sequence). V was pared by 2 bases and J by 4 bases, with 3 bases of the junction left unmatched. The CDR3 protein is CSARIAGADTQYF. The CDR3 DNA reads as TGCAGTGCTAGAATAGCGGGCGCAGATACGCAGTATTTT.

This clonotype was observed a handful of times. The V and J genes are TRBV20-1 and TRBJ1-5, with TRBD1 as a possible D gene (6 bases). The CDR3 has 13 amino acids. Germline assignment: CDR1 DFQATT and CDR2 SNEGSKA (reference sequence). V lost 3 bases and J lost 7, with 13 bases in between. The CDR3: CSASLGTSQPQHF. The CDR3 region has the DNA TGCAGTGCTAGTTTGGGGACAAGCCAGCCCCAGCATTTT.

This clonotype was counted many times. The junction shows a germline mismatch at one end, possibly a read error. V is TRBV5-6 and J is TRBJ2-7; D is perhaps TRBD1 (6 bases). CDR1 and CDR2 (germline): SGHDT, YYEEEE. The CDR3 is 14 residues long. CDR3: CASSLRQGSYEQYF. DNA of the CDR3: TGCGCCAGCAGCTTACGTCAGGGGAGCTACGAGCAGTACTTC.